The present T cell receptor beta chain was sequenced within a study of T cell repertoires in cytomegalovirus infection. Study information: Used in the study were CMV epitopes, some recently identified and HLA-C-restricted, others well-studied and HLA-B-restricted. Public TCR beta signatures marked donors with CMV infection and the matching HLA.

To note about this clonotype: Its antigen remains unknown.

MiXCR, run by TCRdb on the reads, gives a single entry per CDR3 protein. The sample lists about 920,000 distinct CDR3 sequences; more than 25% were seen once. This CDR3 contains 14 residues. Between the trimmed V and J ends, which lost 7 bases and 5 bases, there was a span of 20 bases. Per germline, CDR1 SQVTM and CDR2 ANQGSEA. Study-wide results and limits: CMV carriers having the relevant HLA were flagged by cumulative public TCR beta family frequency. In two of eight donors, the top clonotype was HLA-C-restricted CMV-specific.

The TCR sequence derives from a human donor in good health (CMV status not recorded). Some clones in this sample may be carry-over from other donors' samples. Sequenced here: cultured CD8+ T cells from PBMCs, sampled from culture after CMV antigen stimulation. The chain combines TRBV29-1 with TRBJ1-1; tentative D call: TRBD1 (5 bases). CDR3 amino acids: CSGATGTGGTEAFF. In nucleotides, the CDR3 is TGCAGCGGCGCAACCGGGACGGGCGGGACTGAAGCTTTCTTT.